This T cell receptor beta chain stems from a study of early T cells in non-severe SARS-CoV-2 infection. Unique molecular identifier tags were affixed to discrete cDNA molecules. TCRdb called the 5' RACE reads again in MiXCR, with one record for every CDR3 protein. The repertoire includes approximately 88,000 distinct CDR3 sequences, 12% to 15% of them detected once, and 1.4% sits in the top ten. The V gene's germline CDR1 is MGHRA and CDR2 YSYEKL. The CDR3 is 15 amino acids. V was pared by 1 base and J by 6 bases, with 9 bases of the junction left unmatched. This clonotype was counted at least ten times.

The receptor comes from an adult who was a healthcare worker with PCR-confirmed SARS-CoV-2 infection or an uninfected control (not recorded which). The V call is TRBV4-1, the J call TRBJ2-7; 7 bases line up with TRBD1. Sequenced: whole blood. CDR3 protein: CASSQGLGGWGEQYF. The CDR3 DNA sequence: TGCGCCAGCAGCCAAGGATTAGGGGGCTGGGGCGAGCAGTACTTC.